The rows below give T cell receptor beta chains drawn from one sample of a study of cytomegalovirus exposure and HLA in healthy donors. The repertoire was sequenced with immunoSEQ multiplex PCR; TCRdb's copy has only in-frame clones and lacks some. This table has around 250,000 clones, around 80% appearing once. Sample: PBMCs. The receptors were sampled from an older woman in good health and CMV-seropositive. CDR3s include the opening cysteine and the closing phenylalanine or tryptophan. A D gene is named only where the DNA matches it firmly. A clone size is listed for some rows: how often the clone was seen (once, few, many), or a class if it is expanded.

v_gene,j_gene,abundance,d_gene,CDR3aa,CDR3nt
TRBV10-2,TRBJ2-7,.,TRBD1,CASSVADRQSYEQYF,TGCGCCAGCAGTGTCGCGGACAGGCAATCCTACGAGCAGTACTTC
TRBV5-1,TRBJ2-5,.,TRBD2,CASSKGDTLAGVVETQYF,TGCGCCAGCAGCAAGGGAGACACACTAGCGGGAGTCGTGGAGACCCAGTACTTC
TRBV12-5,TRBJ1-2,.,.,CASGLVGQGYDYGYTF,TGTGCTAGTGGTTTGGTAGGGCAGGGGTACGACTATGGCTACACCTTC
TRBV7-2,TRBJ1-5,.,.,CASSLAGRRQPQHF,TGTGCCAGCAGTTTAGCAGGGAGGCGTCAGCCCCAGCATTTT
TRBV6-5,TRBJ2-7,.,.,CASSYSPGTPFYEQYF,TGTGCCAGCAGTTACTCGCCCGGGACACCCTTCTACGAGCAGTACTTC
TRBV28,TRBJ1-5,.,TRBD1,CASRQDREAQPQHF,TGTGCCAGCAGACAGGACAGGGAGGCTCAGCCCCAGCATTTT
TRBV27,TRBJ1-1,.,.,CASSLGIYTEAFF,TGTGCCAGCAGTTTGGGCATATACACTGAAGCTTTCTTT
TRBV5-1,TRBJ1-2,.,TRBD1,CASSATGLVDGYTF,TGCGCCAGCAGCGCGACAGGGTTGGTAGATGGCTACACCTTC
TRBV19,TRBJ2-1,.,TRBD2,CASSSRLAGVNEQFF,TGTGCCAGTAGTAGCCGACTAGCGGGAGTTAATGAGCAGTTCTTC
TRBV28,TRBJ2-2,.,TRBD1,CASRRQGGNTGELFF,TGTGCCAGCAGAAGACAGGGGGGGAACACCGGGGAGCTGTTTTTT
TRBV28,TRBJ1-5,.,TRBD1,CASRSTGAKPQHF,TGTGCCAGCAGGAGTACAGGGGCGAAGCCCCAGCATTTT
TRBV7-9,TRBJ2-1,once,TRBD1,CASSTTGGAGNEQFF,TGTGCCAGCAGCACAACAGGGGGCGCGGGCAATGAGCAGTTCTTC
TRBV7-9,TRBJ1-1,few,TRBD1,CASRTNRGLEAFF,TGTGCCAGCAGAACTAACAGGGGGCTTGAAGCTTTCTTT
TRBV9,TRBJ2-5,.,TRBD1,CASSPGQRETQYF,TGTGCCAGCAGTCCGGGACAGAGGGAGACCCAGTACTTC
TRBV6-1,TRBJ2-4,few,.,CASRGGGGAKNIQYF,TGTGCCAGCAGGGGGGGAGGGGGAGCCAAAAACATTCAGTACTTC
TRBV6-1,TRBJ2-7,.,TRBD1,CASLGTVYEQYF,TGTGCCAGCCTCGGGACAGTCTACGAGCAGTACTTC
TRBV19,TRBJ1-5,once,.,CASSILGQLNQPQHF,TGTGCCAGTAGTATACTAGGACAACTCAATCAGCCCCAGCATTTT
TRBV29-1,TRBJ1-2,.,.,CSVAGNYGYTF,TGCAGCGTTGCGGGGAACTATGGCTACACCTTC
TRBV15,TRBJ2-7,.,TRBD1,CATSRQRQGVAGEQYF,TGTGCCACCAGCAGACAAAGACAGGGTGTCGCGGGCGAGCAGTACTTC
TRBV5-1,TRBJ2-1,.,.,CASSFRDNEQFF,TGCGCCAGCAGCTTCAGGGACAATGAGCAGTTCTTC
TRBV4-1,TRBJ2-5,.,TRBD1,CASSLDRGRKETQYF,TGCGCCAGCAGCCTGGACAGGGGGCGAAAAGAGACCCAGTACTTC
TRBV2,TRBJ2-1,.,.,CASKLLGNEQFF,TGTGCCAGCAAGTTGCTAGGCAATGAGCAGTTCTTC
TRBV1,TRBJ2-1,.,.,CTSIGVIIINEQFF,TGCACCAGCATCGGGGTCATCATCATCAATGAGCAGTTCTTC
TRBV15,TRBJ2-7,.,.,CATSTRTDTEQYF,TGTGCCACCAGCACGAGGACAGACACCGAGCAGTACTTC
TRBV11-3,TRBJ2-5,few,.,CASSLVAGETQYF,TGTGCCAGCAGCTTAGTGGCGGGAGAGACCCAGTACTTC
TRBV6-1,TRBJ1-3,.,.,CASSEALPGGGSGNTIYF,TGTGCCAGCAGTGAAGCGCTCCCTGGGGGGGGCTCTGGAAACACCATATATTTT
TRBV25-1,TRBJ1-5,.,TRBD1,CASSETGAGQPQHF,TGTGCCAGCAGTGAAACAGGGGCAGGTCAGCCCCAGCATTTT
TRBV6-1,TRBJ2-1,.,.,CASSEQGSYNEQFF,TGTGCCAGCAGTGAACAGGGCTCCTACAATGAGCAGTTCTTC
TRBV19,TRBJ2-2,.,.,CASTQSRGAGTGELFF,TGTGCCAGTACCCAGAGCAGGGGTGCTGGCACCGGGGAGCTGTTTTTT
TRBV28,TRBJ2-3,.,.,CASSSQGYYTDTQYF,TGTGCCAGCAGTTCACAGGGATACTACACAGATACGCAGTATTTT
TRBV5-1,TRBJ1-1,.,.,CASSSPGGEAFF,TGCGCCAGCAGCTCCCCCGGGGGGGAAGCTTTCTTT
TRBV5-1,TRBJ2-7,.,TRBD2,CASRAYREAYEQYF,TGCGCCAGCAGAGCATACCGGGAGGCGTACGAGCAGTACTTC
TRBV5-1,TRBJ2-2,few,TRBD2,CASSLSGGANTGELFF,TGCGCCAGCAGCTTGTCGGGAGGCGCGAACACCGGGGAGCTGTTTTTT
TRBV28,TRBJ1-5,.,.,CASTPRGQTPSNQPQHF,TGTGCCAGCACCCCTAGAGGACAGACCCCTAGCAATCAGCCCCAGCATTTT
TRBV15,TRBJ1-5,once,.,CATSPNERAQHF,TGTGCCACCAGCCCTAATGAGAGGGCCCAGCATTTT